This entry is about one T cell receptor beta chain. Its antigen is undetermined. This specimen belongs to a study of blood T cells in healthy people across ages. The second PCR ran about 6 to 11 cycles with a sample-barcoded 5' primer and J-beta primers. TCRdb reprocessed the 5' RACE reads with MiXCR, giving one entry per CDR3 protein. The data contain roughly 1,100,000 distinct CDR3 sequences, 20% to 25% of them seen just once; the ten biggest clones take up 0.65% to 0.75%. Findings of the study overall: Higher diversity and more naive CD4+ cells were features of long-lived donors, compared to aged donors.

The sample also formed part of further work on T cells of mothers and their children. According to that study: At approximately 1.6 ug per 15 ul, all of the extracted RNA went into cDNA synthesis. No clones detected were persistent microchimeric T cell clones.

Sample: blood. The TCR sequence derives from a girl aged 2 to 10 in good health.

The CDR3 protein is CASSPGQGASYTF. The CDR3 coding sequence is TGTGCCAGCTCACCGGGACAGGGGGCGAGCTACACCTTC. The chain has TRBV18 and TRBJ1-2; 12 bases are shared with TRBD1. Germline V lookup: CDR1 KGHSH, CDR2 LQKENI. V dropped 3 bases and J dropped 9; count of bases not matched to a gene: 2. This CDR3 spans 13 amino acids.